The present T cell receptor (beta chain) was sequenced within a study of T cell changes during pregnancy in multiple sclerosis (dated by TCRdb to 2018 to 2020). Looking at the study overall: The study examined how the T cell repertoire changed over the course of pregnancy in women with multiple sclerosis.

Library generation was performed with the immunoSEQ multiplex PCR assay. TCRdb retrieved this table from immuneACCESS and kept in-frame rearrangements only. Not all clones are present; in checked studies, unresolved V genes account for under half, and no reason is known for the remainder. This sample comprises 15,000 to 20,000 clones, 84% of them detected only once. About a sixth of the sample is in the top ten clones. With respect to this clone: Its antigen remains unidentified. No much larger clonotype is one base removed from it; base qualities were not supplied.

CDR1 and CDR2 (SGHTA, FQGNSA) derive from the germline V gene. At the junction V is shortened by 4 bases and J by 4 bases; bases outside the gene matches: 11. From cysteine to phenylalanine, the CDR3 is 17 amino acids long. CDR3 DNA is the only sequence kept; it has 51 bases, read in frame from the first base. The chain is made from TRBV7-2 and TRBJ2-3; TRBD1 matches 10 bases in the middle. The specimen was CD8+ T cells from peripheral blood mononuclear cells, collected in the third trimester of pregnancy. The sequence came from a female donor in good health, enrolled as a control in a pregnancy study. The DNA reads TGTGCCAGCAGCTCGGGGGGGACAGGGGATTATTCAGATACGCAGTATTTT. Its protein is CASSSGGTGDYSDTQYF.